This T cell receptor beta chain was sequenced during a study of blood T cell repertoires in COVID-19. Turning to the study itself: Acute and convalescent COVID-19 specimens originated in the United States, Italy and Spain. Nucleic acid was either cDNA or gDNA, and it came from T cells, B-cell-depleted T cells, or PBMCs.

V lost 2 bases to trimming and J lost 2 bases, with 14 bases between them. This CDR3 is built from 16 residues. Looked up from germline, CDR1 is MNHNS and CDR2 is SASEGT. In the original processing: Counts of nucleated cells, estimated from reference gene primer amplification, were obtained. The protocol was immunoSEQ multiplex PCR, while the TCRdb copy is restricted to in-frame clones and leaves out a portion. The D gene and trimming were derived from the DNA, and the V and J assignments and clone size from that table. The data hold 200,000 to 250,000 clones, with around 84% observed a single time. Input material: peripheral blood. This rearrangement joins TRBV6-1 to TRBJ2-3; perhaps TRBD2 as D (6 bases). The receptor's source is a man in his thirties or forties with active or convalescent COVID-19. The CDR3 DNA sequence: TGTGCCAGCAGTGAATGGGGACTGCGTACCACAGATACGCAGTATTTT. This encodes CASSEWGLRTTDTQYF.